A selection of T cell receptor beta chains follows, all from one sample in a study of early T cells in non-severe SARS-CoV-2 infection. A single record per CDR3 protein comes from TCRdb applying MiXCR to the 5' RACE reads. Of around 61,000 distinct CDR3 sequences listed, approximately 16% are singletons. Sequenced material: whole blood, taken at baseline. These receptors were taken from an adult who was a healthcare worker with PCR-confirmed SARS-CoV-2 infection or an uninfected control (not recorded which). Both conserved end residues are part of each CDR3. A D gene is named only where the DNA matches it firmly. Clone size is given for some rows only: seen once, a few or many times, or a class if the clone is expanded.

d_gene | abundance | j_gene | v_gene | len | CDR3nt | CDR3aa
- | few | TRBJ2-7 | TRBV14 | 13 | TGTGCCAGCAGCCAAGGTCACCACTACGAGCAGTACTTC | CASSQGHHYEQYF
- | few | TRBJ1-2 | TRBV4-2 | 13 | TGTGCCAGCAGCCAAGAAAGGGGAACTGGCTACACCTTC | CASSQERGTGYTF
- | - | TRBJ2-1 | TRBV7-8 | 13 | TGTGCCAGCAGCTCACGACTAGTCCGGGAGCAGTTCTTC | CASSSRLVREQFF
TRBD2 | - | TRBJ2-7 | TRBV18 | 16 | TGTGCCAGCTCACCGGCGGGGGGAGTACTCTCCTACGAGCAGTACTTC | CASSPAGGVLSYEQYF
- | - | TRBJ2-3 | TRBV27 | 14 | TGTGCCAGCAGTTTCCGGGACAGCACAGATACGCAGTATTTT | CASSFRDSTDTQYF
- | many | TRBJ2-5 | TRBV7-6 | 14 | TGTGCCAGCAGCTTAGGCCCAAGACAAGAGACCCAGTACTTC | CASSLGPRQETQYF
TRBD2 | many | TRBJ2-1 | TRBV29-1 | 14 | TGCAGCGGAGGACTAGCGGGTGATTGGGCTGAGCAGTTCTTC | CSGGLAGDWAEQFF
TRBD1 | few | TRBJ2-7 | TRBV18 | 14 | TGTGCCAGCTCACCGCCGGACAGGGGGTACGAGCAGTACTTC | CASSPPDRGYEQYF
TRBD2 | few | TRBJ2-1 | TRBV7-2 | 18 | TGTGCCAGCAGCTTAGGGGCTAGCGGGTTGGCGGTATACAATGAGCAGTTCTTC | CASSLGASGLAVYNEQFF
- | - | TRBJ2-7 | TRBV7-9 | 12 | TGTGCCAGCAGATCCGGGAACGGGGAGCAGTACTTC | CASRSGNGEQYF
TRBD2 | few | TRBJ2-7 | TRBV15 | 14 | TGTGCCACCAGCACGGGACTAGCGGGAGGCGAGCAGTACTTC | CATSTGLAGGEQYF
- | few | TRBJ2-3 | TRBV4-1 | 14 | TGCGCCAGCAGCCAAGACGGAAGCACAGATACGCAGTATTTT | CASSQDGSTDTQYF
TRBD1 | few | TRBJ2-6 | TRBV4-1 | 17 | TGCGCCAGCAGCCCCGGACAGGGGATTTCTGGGGCCAACGTCCTGACTTTC | CASSPGQGISGANVLTF
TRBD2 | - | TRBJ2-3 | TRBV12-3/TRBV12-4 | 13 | TGTGCCAGCAGTTTGGAGCGGGAGGGGAAGCAGTATTTT | CASSLEREGKQYF
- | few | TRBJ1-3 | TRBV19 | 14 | TGTGCCAGTAGTATAATGACAAGCGGAAACACCATATATTTT | CASSIMTSGNTIYF
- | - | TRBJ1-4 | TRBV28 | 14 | TGTGCCAGCAGTCCGGGGGGCTCGGGTGAAAAACTGTTTTTT | CASSPGGSGEKLFF
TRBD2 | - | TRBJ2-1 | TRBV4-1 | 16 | TGCGCCAGCAGCCAAGAGTATAGCGGGAGTTGGTATGAGCAGTTCTTC | CASSQEYSGSWYEQFF
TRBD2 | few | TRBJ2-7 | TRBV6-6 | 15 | TGTGCCAGCAGTTACTCGACTAGCGGGGACTACGAGCAGTACTTC | CASSYSTSGDYEQYF
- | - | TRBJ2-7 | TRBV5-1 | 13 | TGCGCCAGTCTGATGGACAGCTCCTACGAGCAGTACTTC | CASLMDSSYEQYF
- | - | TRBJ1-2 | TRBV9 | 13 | TGTGCCAGCAGCTCAGGACGGGGACTTGGCTACACCTTC | CASSSGRGLGYTF
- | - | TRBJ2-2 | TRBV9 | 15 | TGTGCCAGCAGCGTACCGGGATCCCACACCGGGGAGCTGTTTTTT | CASSVPGSHTGELFF
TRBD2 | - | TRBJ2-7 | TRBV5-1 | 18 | TGCGCCAGCAGCTTGGGCCTAGCGGGAGGGCCAAGCGCCTACGAGCAGTACTTC | CASSLGLAGGPSAYEQYF
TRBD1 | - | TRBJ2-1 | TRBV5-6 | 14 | TGTGCCAGCAGCCCCGGGACAGGTTACAATGAGCAGTTCTTC | CASSPGTGYNEQFF
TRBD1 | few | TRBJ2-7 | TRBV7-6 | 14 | TGTGCCAGCAGCCCCGGACAGGGCGGTTTCGAGCAGTACTTC | CASSPGQGGFEQYF
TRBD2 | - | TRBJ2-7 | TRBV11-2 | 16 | TGTGCCAGCAGCCCCCTTCGGCGGACTAGCGACTACGAGCAGTACTTC | CASSPLRRTSDYEQYF
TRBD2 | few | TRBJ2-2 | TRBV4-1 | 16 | TGCGCCAGCAGCCAAGATAGGAGGACTAGGTCCGAGGAGCTGTTTTTT | CASSQDRRTRSEELFF
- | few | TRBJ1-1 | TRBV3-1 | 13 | TGTGCCAGCAGCCAAGGGAGGCAGGGGTGGGCTTTCTTT | CASSQGRQGWAFF
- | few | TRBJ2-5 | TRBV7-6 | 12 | TGTGCCAGCAGCTTTGGAAAGGAGACCCAGTACTTC | CASSFGKETQYF
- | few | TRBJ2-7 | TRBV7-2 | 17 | TGTGCCAGCAGCGCGGCCCGTAGCCCCGGGTCCTCCTACGAGCAGTACTTC | CASSAARSPGSSYEQYF
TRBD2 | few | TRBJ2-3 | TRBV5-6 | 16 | TGTGCCAGCAGCTTGGCCGAGCGGGAAGTGTCAGATACGCAGTATTTT | CASSLAEREVSDTQYF
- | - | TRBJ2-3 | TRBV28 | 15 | TGTGCCAGCAGTCCTTTCGATGAGTCCACAGATACGCAGTATTTT | CASSPFDESTDTQYF
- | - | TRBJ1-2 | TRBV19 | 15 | TGTGCCAGTAGTATCCCCTCGGACAGCGTCTATGGCTACACCTTC | CASSIPSDSVYGYTF
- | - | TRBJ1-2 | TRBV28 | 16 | TGTGCCAGCAGTTTAGCGAGGGGCCCCTTATACTATGGCTACACCTTC | CASSLARGPLYYGYTF
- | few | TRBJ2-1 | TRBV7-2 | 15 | TGTGCCAGCAGCTTAGAGACGATGGCGGGCCGAGAGCAGTTCTTC | CASSLETMAGREQFF
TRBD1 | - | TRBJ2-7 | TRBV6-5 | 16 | TGTGCCAGCAGTTTCAGACAGGGGCACCCGAGCTACGAGCAGTACTTC | CASSFRQGHPSYEQYF
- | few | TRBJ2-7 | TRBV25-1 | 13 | TGTGCCACAGCACCAGGGTCCTCCTACGAGCAGTACTTC | CATAPGSSYEQYF
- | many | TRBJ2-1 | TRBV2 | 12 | TGTGCCAGCAGGTCGGTCGAGGTTGAGCAGTTCTTC | CASRSVEVEQFF
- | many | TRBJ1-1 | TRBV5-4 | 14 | TGTGCCAGCAGCTTGAAGCGCCGGGTAACTGAAGCTTTCTTT | CASSLKRRVTEAFF
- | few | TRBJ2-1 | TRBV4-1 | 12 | TGCGCCAGCAGCCAAGAGGACTTTGAGCAGTTCTTC | CASSQEDFEQFF
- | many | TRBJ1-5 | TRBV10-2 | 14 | TGCGCCAGCAGACGGGACGGATCAGGGCAGCCCCAGCATTTT | CASRRDGSGQPQHF
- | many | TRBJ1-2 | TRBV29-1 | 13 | TGCAGCGTTGAGAGAGGAGATAACTATGGCTACACCTTC | CSVERGDNYGYTF
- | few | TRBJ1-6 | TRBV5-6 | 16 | TGTGCCAGCAGCTTGTGGCCTGGGGCGGGCCGGAGACCCCTCCACTTT | CASSLWPGAGRRPLHF
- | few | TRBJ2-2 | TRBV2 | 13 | TGTGCCAGCAACTATGCGTTGGGCGGGGAGCTGTTTTTT | CASNYALGGELFF
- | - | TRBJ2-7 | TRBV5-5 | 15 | TGTGCCAGCAGACCACAAGTCGGGGGTAACTACGAGCAGTACTTC | CASRPQVGGNYEQYF
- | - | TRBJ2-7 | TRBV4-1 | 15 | TGCGCCAGCAGCCAAGATGCCAGGGTGACCTACGAGCAGTACTTC | CASSQDARVTYEQYF
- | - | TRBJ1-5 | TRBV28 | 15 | TGTGCCAGCACCACCGGCGTCGAGGGCATTCAGCCCCAGCATTTT | CASTTGVEGIQPQHF
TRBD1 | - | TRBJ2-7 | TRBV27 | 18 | TGTGCCAGCAGTTCCGGGACAGGGAGTCTAGCGGAACCCTACGAGCAGTACTTC | CASSSGTGSLAEPYEQYF
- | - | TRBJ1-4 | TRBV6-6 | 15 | TGTGCCAGCCTCAATTCAGGGAGAGTGGATGAAAAACTGTTTTTT | CASLNSGRVDEKLFF
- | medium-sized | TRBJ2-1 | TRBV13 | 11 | TGTGCCAGCAGCTTACTCGATGAGCAGTTCTTC | CASSLLDEQFF